This TCR beta chain was sequenced during a study of vaccination effects on CD4 cells after COVID-19. Across the whole study: Participants completed two doses of the BNT162b2 or mRNA-1273 vaccine.

TCRdb's table, derived via immunoSEQ multiplex PCR, lists solely in-frame clones and lacks some. This sample carries tens of thousands of clones, around three quarters of them seen once, and the ten largest clones take under 4.5%. Within the ViraFEST assay, antigen-specific CD4+ T cells underwent expansion with viral peptide pools prior to sequencing. The culture ran for around ten days before CD4+ T cells were isolated. The healthy vaccine recipients, who had no prior SARS-CoV-2 infection, showed negative nucleocapsid antibodies. The authors exchanged half the medium for IL-2 medium on days 3 and 7. Comments on this clone: Antigen unknown.

Overall study results and limits: Of the vaccine-induced clones from healthy vaccinees, merely 1 of 255 recognized common cold coronaviruses as well. There was marked clonal contraction among infection- and vaccine-induced clones late after vaccination.

Here the sequenced sample was CD4+ T cells from PBMCs cultured with HCoV-OC43 spike peptides, taken before COVID-19 vaccination. Subset denoted: HCoV-OC43 spike overlapping peptide pool stimulation. The sequence came from a human donor who received a COVID-19 vaccine.

In DNA form, the CDR3 reads TGTGCCAGCTCACCACCCGACAGGGGCGACGAGCAGTACGTC. Translating it yields CASSPPDRGDEQYV. The rearrangement links TRBV18 to TRBJ2-7, with 8 bases that match TRBD1. CDR3 size: 14 residues. Per germline, CDR1 KGHSH and CDR2 LQKENI. The V and J ends lost 0 bases and 5 bases, in that order; junction bases with no gene match: 3.